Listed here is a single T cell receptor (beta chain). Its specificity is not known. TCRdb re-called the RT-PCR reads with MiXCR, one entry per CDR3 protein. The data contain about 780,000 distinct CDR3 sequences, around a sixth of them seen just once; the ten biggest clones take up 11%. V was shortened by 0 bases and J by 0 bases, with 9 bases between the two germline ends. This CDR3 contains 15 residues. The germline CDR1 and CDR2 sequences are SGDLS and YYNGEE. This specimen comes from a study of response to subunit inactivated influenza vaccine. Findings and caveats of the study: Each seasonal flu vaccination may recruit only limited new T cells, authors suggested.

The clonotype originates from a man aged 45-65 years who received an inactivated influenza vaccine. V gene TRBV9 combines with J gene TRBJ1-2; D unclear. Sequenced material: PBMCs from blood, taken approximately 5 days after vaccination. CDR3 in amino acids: CASSVAGDTNYGYTF. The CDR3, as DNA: TGTGCCAGCAGCGTAGCCGGGGATACTAACTATGGCTACACCTTC.